These 18 T cell receptor delta chains were sequenced from one sample in a study of delta chains in infants with herpesvirus infections. TCR cDNA was made from PBMC RNA with gamma- and delta-chain-specific primers. TCRdb fed the RT-PCR reads into CATT to redo clone calling. The sample consists of about 1,400 delta-chain clones, approximately 22% of them appearing once. The starting material was peripheral blood, obtained at time point 2 of longitudinal follow-up. Receptors originate from a human donor who was a Ugandan infant, either HIV-exposed or HIV-unexposed (not recorded which).

Written as DNA, the CDR3 is TGTGCTCTTGGGGAACAACCTACCTTTCCTACCTCCGTACTGGGGGCATGTAAGTATAAACTCATCTTT. It is translated as CALGEQPTFPTSVLGACKYKLIF. This chain uses TRDV1 with TRDJ1, with D maybe TRDD3 (8 bases). CDR3 length: 23 residues. The V gene lost 1 base and the J gene lost 6 bases, with 39 bases spanning the gap. Germline-derived CDR1 and CDR2 are TSWWSYY and QGS.

This clone is judged large (0.1 to 1%). This chain connects TRDV1 to TRDJ1, with 12 bases lining up with TRDD3. Trimming at V came to 0 bases and at J to 0 bases, leaving 17 bases not matched to a gene. CDR1 is TSWWSYY and CDR2 is QGS in the germline V gene. The CDR3 has 22 amino acids. The CDR3 coding sequence is TGTGCTCTTGGGGAACTAAGGCCTTCCCCGTACTGGGGGATACCGTACACCGATAAACTCATCTTT. Translated: CALGELRPSPYWGIPYTDKLIF.

This clone counts as medium-sized. This rearrangement joins TRDV1 to TRDJ1; D is possibly TRDD3 (6 bases). Germline assignment: CDR1 TSWWSYY and CDR2 QGS. Trimming took off 1 base at V and 3 bases at J, with 15 bases between the two ends. There are 16 residues in the CDR3. CDR3 DNA: TGTGCTCTTGGGGAACGGGGATTGGGTGGATCCGATAAACTCATCTTT. This gives the protein CALGERGLGGSDKLIF.

By share, this clone ranks as large. V and J are TRDV3 and TRDJ1, with 13 bases matching TRDD3. This CDR3 is 18 amino acids long. Germline lookup yields CDR1 TVYSNPD and CDR2 GDNSRS (reference sequence). V lost 4 bases to trimming and J lost 2 bases; unmatched junction nucleotides: 16. The CDR3 reads CASCTGGYEGVDTDKLIF. As DNA, the CDR3 is TGTGCCTCATGTACTGGGGGATACGAGGGAGTAGATACCGATAAACTCATCTTT.

A remark on this clone: A much larger clone differs by one base, so this may be a read error. Other DNA variants within this sample encode the same CDR3. The rearrangement links TRDV1 to TRDJ1, with 10 positions matching TRDD3. The CDR3 consists of 19 residues. Losses at the gene ends were 2 bases for V and 3 bases for J; bases not matched to a gene: 15. Germline V gene lookup returns CDR1 TSWWSYY and CDR2 QGS. The CDR3 coding sequence is TGTGCTCTTGGGGAATTCCTCCGGATTACTGGGGGATCACCCGATAAACTCATCTTT. This sequence encodes CALGEFLRITGGSPDKLIF.

This clone counts as medium-sized. The gene calls are TRDV1 and TRDJ1; 7 bases are shared with TRDD2. Germline trimming cut 9 bases from V and 0 bases from J; bases unmatched to any gene: 22. CDR1 TSWWSYY and CDR2 QGS come from the germline V gene. This CDR3 has 19 residues. The DNA for the CDR3 is TGTGCTCTAGCCCGCCTTCCTCTAGATAGGTACGGTTACACCGATAAACTCATCTTT. Amino acid sequence: CALARLPLDRYGYTDKLIF.

The chain has TRDV2 and TRDJ1, with 12 bases matching TRDD3. Germline CDR1 and CDR2: GEAIGNYY and EKD. CDR3 length equals 19 residues. V dropped 0 bases and J dropped 1; count of bases not matched to a gene: 11. CDR3 amino acids: CACDTVTGGYYPSTDKLIF. The DNA for the CDR3 is TGTGCCTGTGACACCGTTACTGGGGGATACTACCCCTCCACCGATAAACTCATCTTT.

This clone has only one observation. A much larger clone lies one base from this, so it may be a read error. The V call is TRDV1, the J call TRDJ1; D is undetermined. The CDR3 is 15 residues long. Germline V CDR1 and CDR2: TSWWSYY, QGS. The chain's CDR3 is CALGDPKALTDKRIF. CDR3 in DNA: TGTGCTCTTGGGGATCCGAAGGCGCTAACCGATAAACGCATCTTT.

V gene TRDV1 combines with J gene TRDJ1; maybe TRDD3 (6 bases). Germline CDR1 and CDR2: TSWWSYY and QGS. V lost 2 bases and J 2 bases, leaving 9 bases between the germline ends. The CDR3 has 14 amino acids. The CDR3 spells CALGEGYTTDKLIF. The CDR3 region has the DNA TGTGCTCTTGGGGAAGGATACACAACCGATAAACTCATCTTT.

This clone qualifies as medium-sized. Other nucleotide sequences from this sample produce the same CDR3. The chain has TRDV3 and TRDJ1; tentatively, D is TRDD3 (5 bases). Germline V lookup: CDR1 TVYSNPD, CDR2 GDNSRS (reference sequence). V was shortened by 1 base and J by 0 bases, with 15 bases between the two germline ends. This CDR3 has 15 residues. The CDR3 bases are TGTGCCTTTACCGGGAGGGGGCTGTACACCGATAAACTCATCTTT. Translated, it gives CAFTGRGLYTDKLIF.

This chain links TRDV1 with TRDJ1, with 8 bases identical to TRDD3. V was pared by 2 bases and J by 0 bases, with 5 bases of the junction left unmatched. CDR1 is TSWWSYY, CDR2 QGS, per germline. This CDR3 spans 16 amino acids. The CDR3 DNA follows: TGTGCTCTTGGGGAAACTGGGGGCCAAAACACCGATAAACTCATCTTT. Translation gives CALGETGGQNTDKLIF.

This clone was found a few times. This sequence joins TRDV1 and TRDJ1; 7 bases fit TRDD3. This CDR3 is 17 amino acids long. Germline V gene sequence: CDR1 TSWWSYY, CDR2 QGS. Losses at the gene ends were 3 bases for V and 5 bases for J; bases not matched to a gene: 15. CDR3 coding DNA: TGTGCTCTTGGGGACTCTCTTGCCTGGGGGCACGGGGATAAACTCATCTTT. Translating it yields CALGDSLAWGHGDKLIF.

The chain links TRDV1 to TRDJ1, with TRDD3 matching 12 bases. Germline CDR1 and CDR2: TSWWSYY and QGS. V lost 5 bases, J lost 0 bases, and 13 bases stayed unmatched. The CDR3 loop spans 19 amino acids. The CDR3 protein is CALGSASTGGYSYTDKLIF. CDR3 sequence (DNA): TGTGCTCTTGGGTCGGCGTCTACTGGGGGATACTCGTACACCGATAAACTCATCTTT.

In regard to this clone: At one end, the junction sequence differs from germline, possibly due to a read error. The sample carries other DNA sequences with the same CDR3. The rearrangement links TRDV1 to TRDJ1, with D perhaps matching TRDD3 (5 bases). The CDR3 length is 16 residues. Germline lookup yields CDR1 TSWWSYY and CDR2 QGS. The CDR3 loop reads CALGELPSLNKWGLIF. The CDR3 DNA reads TGTGCTCTTGGGGAACTACCCTCATTGAACAAATGGGGACTCATCTTC.

This clone was counted between two and nine times. The chain joins TRDV1 to TRDJ1, with D perhaps given as TRDD2 or TRDD3 (7 bases each). The germline V gene has CDR1 TSWWSYY and CDR2 QGS. Trimming stripped 4 bases from V and 3 bases from J, with 21 bases between. The CDR3 loop spans 17 amino acids. The CDR3 DNA reads as TGTGCTCTTGGGGCTGATTCCTACAGGGATACTTCCGATAAACTCATCTTT. The encoded protein is CALGADSYRDTSDKLIF.

Points on this clone: One junction end disagrees with the germline gene, perhaps due to a read error. J is TRDJ1 and V is TRDV1; 11 bases match TRDD3. Germline V gene lookup returns CDR1 TSWWSYY and CDR2 QGS. This CDR3 is 18 amino acids long. The CDR3 nucleotides are TGTGCCCTTGGGTTTACCAAACCTGGGGGATACTGTTCCGATAAACTCATCTTT. This encodes CALGFTKPGGYCSDKLIF.

This clone was detected only a few times. The chain combines TRDV1 with TRDJ1, with 10 bases matching TRDD3. The CDR3 has 21 residues. Germline V gene sequence: CDR1 TSWWSYY, CDR2 QGS. V dropped 2 bases and J dropped 3; count of bases not matched to a gene: 21. In DNA form, the CDR3 reads TGTGCTCTTGGGGAAAGCGAGCTCGTTGGGGGATACCCCCTATTATCCGATAAACTCATCTTT. It is translated as CALGESELVGGYPLLSDKLIF.

As for this clone: One base separates it from a far larger clone, so it is likely a read error. Other nucleotide sequences from this sample produce the same CDR3. The chain links TRDV2 to TRDJ1; 8 nucleotides agree with TRDD3. The CDR3 totals 15 residues. The germline V gene encodes CDR1 GEAIGNYY and CDR2 EKD. This CDR3 reads CACDTGGNHTDKLIF. CDR3 in DNA: TGTGCTTGTGACACTGGGGGGAACCACACCGATAAACTCATCTTT.